The 10 T cell receptor beta chains reported below all come from one sample, sequenced in a study of OX40 agonist ivuxolimab in advanced cancers. Library preparation used the immunoSEQ multiplex PCR assay. The table was pulled from immuneACCESS by TCRdb, which kept in-frame rearrangements only. Such tables lose some clones; where checked, under half of the loss comes from unresolved V genes, and the rest has no known cause. Here the sample has 35,000 to 40,000 clones; roughly 80% occur a single time. The ten largest clones capture 15% to 20% of the sample. This sample comprised CD4+ or CD8+ T cells sorted from blood, obtained in a trial of the OX40 agonist ivuxolimab. The receptor source for this set is an adult with an advanced solid tumor such as melanoma, head and neck, liver or kidney cancer.

This clone was detected only a few times. The chain is built from TRBV2 and TRBJ2-3, with no clear D. Germline V gene lookup returns CDR1 SNHLY and CDR2 FYNNEI. V lost 7 bases and J lost 0, with 17 bases in between. The CDR3 is made up of 16 amino acids. DNA of the CDR3: TGTGCCAGCACCAAGAGTCTAGGAGTAAGCACAGATACGCAGTATTTT. Translation: CASTKSLGVSTDTQYF. Looking up the rest from reference TRBV2 and TRBJ2-3 gives the full variable domain: EPEVTQTPSHQVTQMGQEVILRCVPISNHLYFYWYRQILGQKVEFLVSFYNNEISEKSEIFDDQFSVERPDGSNFTLKIRSTKLEDSAMYFCASTKSLGVSTDTQYFGPGTRLTVL.

This clone was observed once. The chain combines TRBV28 with TRBJ2-3; TRBD1 might be the D (6 bases). The V end lost 5 bases, the J end lost 0 bases, and 9 bases lay between the germline ends. In germline, CDR1 is MDHEN, CDR2 SYDVKM. The CDR3 extends over 14 amino acids. CDR3 region: CASSETGSTDTQYF. In nucleotides, the CDR3 is TGTGCCAGCAGTGAAACAGGGAGCACAGATACGCAGTATTTT.

This chain joins TRBV28 and TRBJ2-3; possible D gene TRBD2, 5 bases. CDR3 size: 12 residues. CDR1 and CDR2 from the germline V gene are MDHEN and SYDVKM. V dropped 3 bases and J dropped 5 bases, with 6 bases sitting between them. The DNA of the CDR3 is TGTGCCAGCAGTTTCCGGGGAGATACGCAGTATTTT. As protein: CASSFRGDTQYF. The full variable domain, its missing parts supplied by reference TRBV28 and TRBJ2-3, is DVKVTQSSRYLVKRTGEKVFLECVQDMDHENMFWYRQDPGLGLRLIYFSYDVKMKEKGDIPEGYSVSREKKERFSLILESASTNQTSMYLCASSFRGDTQYFGPGTRLTVL.

The chain joins TRBV29-1 to TRBJ2-3; 8 nucleotides line up with TRBD2. Germline-derived CDR1 and CDR2 are SQVTM and ANQGSEA. V gave up 1 base and J gave up 6 bases; unmatched junction bases: 12. CDR3 length equals 16 residues. CDR3 protein: CSVEGPTSGQMDTQYF. The CDR3 nucleotides are TGCAGCGTTGAAGGGCCCACTAGCGGCCAAATGGATACGCAGTATTTT.

J is TRBJ2-5 and V is TRBV18; D gene unclear. Trimming shortened V by 2 bases and J by 3 bases, and 10 bases separated the two germline ends. CDR1 and CDR2 from the germline V gene are KGHSH and LQKENI. CDR3 length equals 14 residues. The CDR3 DNA reads TGTGCCAGCTCACCATTGGCCTCCGAAGAGACCCAGTACTTC. Its protein is CASSPLASEETQYF.

The chain employs TRBV5-8 and TRBJ2-1; the match to TRBD2 covers 7 bases. CDR1 and CDR2 from the germline V gene are SGHTS and YDEGEE. CDR3 length: 17 amino acids. V was pared by 4 bases and J by 4 bases, with 14 bases of the junction left unmatched. CDR3 region: CASSDLSTGGSYNEQFF. CDR3 in DNA: TGTGCCAGCAGCGATTTGTCCACCGGGGGGTCTTACAATGAGCAGTTCTTC. The entire variable domain, with the rest obtained from reference TRBV5-8 and TRBJ2-1, is as follows: EAGVTQSPTHLIKTRGQQATLRCSPISGHTSVYWYQQALGLGLQFLLWYDEGEERNRGNFPPRFSGRQFPNYSSELNVNALELEDSALYLCASSDLSTGGSYNEQFFGPGTRLTVL.

The chain couples TRBV7-6 to TRBJ2-5; 8 bases line up with TRBD2. Germline lookup yields CDR1 SGHVS and CDR2 FNYEAQ. CDR3 length: 16 residues. Losses at the gene ends were 1 base for V and 4 bases for J; bases not matched to a gene: 8. The CDR3 is CASSLEVAGFAETQYF. CDR3 nucleotides: TGTGCCAGCAGCTTAGAGGTAGCGGGATTCGCAGAGACCCAGTACTTC. The full variable domain, rest sourced from reference TRBV7-6 and TRBJ2-5, is GAGVSQSPRYKVTKRGQDVALRCDPISGHVSLYWYRQALGQGPEFLTYFNYEAQQDKSGLPNDRFSAERPEGSISTLTIQRTEQRDSAMYRCASSLEVAGFAETQYFGPGTRLLVL.

The chain recombines TRBV27 with TRBJ2-3; D is unresolved. The CDR3 sequence is 13 residues long. V lost 7 bases and J lost 1, with 9 bases in between. Germline-derived CDR1 and CDR2 are MNHEY and SMNVEV (reference sequence). The CDR3 region has the DNA TGTGCCAGCACCCGAGGCGGCACAGATACGCAGTATTTT. Translation gives CASTRGGTDTQYF.

The chain couples TRBV19 to TRBJ2-1, with TRBD2 matching over 9 bases. This CDR3 has 16 residues. J was trimmed by 8 bases and V by 6 bases; bases with no gene match: 14. Germline CDR1 LNHDA, CDR2 SQIVND (reference sequence). CDR3 sequence: CASRRTSANPRDEQFF. As DNA, the CDR3 is TGTGCCAGTAGGAGGACTAGCGCTAACCCGCGGGATGAGCAGTTCTTC.

This clone was counted once. The chain uses TRBV27 and TRBJ2-7, with TRBD2 matching 11 bases. The CDR3 length is 17 residues. Trimming at V came to 5 bases and at J to 5 bases, leaving 14 bases not matched to a gene. CDR1 and CDR2 from the germline V gene are MNHEY and SMNVEV (reference sequence). This CDR3 is CASSRILEPGLADEQYF. As DNA, the CDR3 is TGTGCCAGCAGTCGAATACTAGAACCGGGACTAGCGGACGAGCAGTACTTC.